Presented here are 2 T cell receptor beta chains from one specimen sequenced in a study of shared clonotypes between healthy human individuals. The protocol was immunoSEQ multiplex PCR, while the TCRdb copy is restricted to in-frame clones and leaves out a portion. The sample consists of 2 million to 2.5 million clones, more than 90% of them appearing once. Input material: naive CD4+ T cells sorted from blood. Described subset: CD45RA+ positively selected. Receptor source: a young man in good health.

This clone was recorded only once. V and J are TRBV30 and TRBJ2-7; D is unclear. This CDR3 has 11 amino acids. The V and J ends lost 3 bases and 2 bases respectively, with 5 bases between them. CDR1 is GTSNPN and CDR2 is SVGIG in the germline V gene (reference sequence). CDR3 sequence reads: CAWRGTYEQYF. The CDR3 DNA sequence: TGTGCCTGGAGAGGGACCTACGAGCAGTACTTC.

In regard to this clone: The junction and the germline gene differ at one end; a read error may be behind it. The chain combines TRBV7-9 with TRBJ2-7; 8 bases fit TRBD2. Germline V gene sequence: CDR1 SEHNR, CDR2 FQNEAQ (reference sequence). The CDR3 is 16 amino acids. As DNA, the CDR3 is TGTGCCAGCAGCTTAGCCTCCGGGCTAGCGGGCGGAGGCAAGCACTTC. Protein: CASSLASGLAGGGKHF.